Presented here are 12 T cell receptor beta chains from one specimen sequenced in a study of blood T cell repertoires in COVID-19. Repertoires were generated with immunoSEQ multiplex PCR, while TCRdb's copy carries only in-frame clones and drops some. The sample records more than 400,000 clones, roughly nine tenths being singletons. Sample: PBMCs or T cells enriched from blood (not recorded which). All receptors come from a woman between 18 and 29 years old who had recovered from COVID-19.

The chain combines TRBV21-1 with TRBJ2-3; TRBD1, the table's D call, was not compared with the DNA. TRBV21-1 is marked as a pseudogene. This CDR3 has 20 amino acids. The CDR3 nucleotides are TGTGCCAGCTCCGATGGCCCCCCGGGACAGGGGATTCCTAGCACAGATACGCAGTATTTT. Protein sequence: CASSDGPPGQGIPSTDTQYF.

V gene TRBV20-1 combines with J gene TRBJ2-1; TRBD1 might be the D (6 bases). Germline values: CDR1 DFQATT, CDR2 SNEGSKA (reference sequence). This CDR3 spans 11 amino acids. The ends were cut back, 4 bases at V and 5 bases at J, with 6 bases in the middle. The CDR3 here is CSANRDNEQFF. CDR3 nucleotides: TGCAGTGCTAACAGGGACAATGAGCAGTTCTTC.

This chain joins TRBV5-1 and TRBJ2-1; D is possibly TRBD1 (6 bases). Trimming removed 4 bases at V and 7 bases at J, with 9 bases between. In germline, CDR1 is SGHRS, CDR2 YFSETQ. CDR3 size: 12 residues. The CDR3 spells CASSGDKNEQFF. The CDR3 DNA reads as TGCGCCAGCAGCGGGGACAAAAATGAGCAGTTCTTC.

The rearrangement joins TRBV19 to TRBJ1-1; no firm D call. CDR3 length: 13 residues. Between the trimmed V and J ends, which lost 7 bases and 2 bases, there was a span of 11 bases. Per the germline V gene, CDR1 is LNHDA and CDR2 is SQIVND (reference sequence). DNA for the CDR3: TGTGCCAGTATAGCAGCAGCAAACACTGAAGCTTTCTTT. Its translation is CASIAAANTEAFF.

The chain joins TRBV28 to TRBJ1-4, with 10 bases matching TRBD1. The ends lost 3 bases at V and 8 bases at J; junction bases unmatched: 12. Germline values: CDR1 MDHEN, CDR2 SYDVKM. The CDR3 contains 17 residues. CDR3 region: CASSFGTGATVGEKLFF. CDR3 DNA sequence: TGTGCCAGCAGTTTTGGGACAGGGGCGACGGTAGGGGAAAAACTGTTTTTT.

This chain connects TRBV27 to TRBJ1-1, with D possibly TRBD1 on 5 matching bases. Trimming stripped 2 bases from V and 7 bases from J, with 20 bases between. CDR1 and CDR2 from the germline V gene are MNHEY and SMNVEV (reference sequence). The CDR3 contains 16 residues. The CDR3 nucleotides read TGTGCCAGCAGTTTAACCCCTCGGGGGACGGGGGTTGAAGCTTTCTTT. This sequence encodes CASSLTPRGTGVEAFF.

The chain joins TRBV12-1 to TRBJ2-7; the D call of TRBD2 is as the table states it, not checked on the DNA. TRBV12-1 has pseudogene status. This CDR3 has 15 amino acids. In DNA, the CDR3 is TGTGCCAGCAGCTTCCTCTTCGGGAGCAGGGATCTTCAGTACTTC. Translated: CASSFLFGSRDLQYF.

The gene calls are TRBV28 and TRBJ1-1; perhaps TRBD1 as D (5 bases). Germline values: CDR1 MDHEN, CDR2 SYDVKM. This CDR3 is built from 13 residues. Trimming left V 9 bases short and J 0 bases short, with 11 bases between. The CDR3 nucleotides read TGTGCCAGTAGACAGAACATGAACACTGAAGCTTTCTTT. Translation: CASRQNMNTEAFF.

V usage is TRBV30 and J usage is TRBJ2-5; 7 bases agree with TRBD1. With V trimmed by 6 bases and J by 1 base, 2 bases remained unmatched. This CDR3 comprises 12 residues. The germline V gene encodes CDR1 GTSNPN and CDR2 SVGIG (reference sequence). CDR3 DNA: TGTGCCTGTAGGGACAGCCAAGAGACCCAGTACTTC. Its protein is CACRDSQETQYF.

Here the CDR3 DNA reads TGTGCCAGTAGTGAAGGAGGGGTAGTGACAGATACGCAGTATTTT. Translating it yields CASSEGGVVTDTQYF. The rearrangement joins TRBV19 to TRBJ2-3; possibly TRBD2 for D (6 bases). Germline-derived CDR1 and CDR2 are LNHDA and SQIVND (reference sequence). Trimming left V 5 bases short and J 3 bases short, with 15 bases between. The CDR3 is 15 amino acids.

The rearrangement joins TRBV7-2 to TRBJ2-7; weak D call: TRBD2 (7 bases). V was cut by 5 bases and J by 7 bases, with 24 bases left in between. Germline V gene sequence: CDR1 SGHTA, CDR2 FQGNSA. The CDR3 extends over 16 amino acids. The CDR3 protein is CASSPKEGGAVWEQYF. The CDR3 nucleotides are TGTGCCAGCAGCCCAAAGGAGGGGGGGGCAGTCTGGGAGCAGTACTTC.

This clone was detected only a few times. The rearrangement uses TRBV5-1 and TRBJ2-2; 8 bases align to TRBD1. Losses at the gene ends were 7 bases for V and 7 bases for J; bases not matched to a gene: 12. The CDR3 sequence is 15 residues long. CDR1 is SGHRS and CDR2 is YFSETQ in the germline V gene. CDR3 bases: TGCGCCAGCGCGGCGCAGGGGGCGCTTGTCGGGGAGCTGTTTTTT. It encodes CASAAQGALVGELFF.